This record looks at one T cell receptor beta chain sequence and its context. This sample stems from a study of blood T cell repertoires in COVID-19. About the research overall: The analysed material was cDNA or gDNA that came from T cells, B-cell-depleted T cells, or PBMCs.

The Seattle patients, enrolled during active infection, were followed longitudinally. In the source study's methods: Reference gene primers were amplified, and this amplification served to estimate nucleated cell counts. Libraries were prepared by immunoSEQ multiplex PCR; TCRdb keeps only in-frame clonotypes and omits some of them. V, J and clone size are those of that table, while D and trimming were read from the DNA. The sample includes over 150,000 clones, around 84% of them seen just once. Input material: peripheral blood. The receptor's source is a woman aged 55-69 years with COVID-19, enrolled during active disease.

The CDR3 here is CASRPAAGDTGELFF. CDR3 nucleotides: TGCGCCAGCCGCCCTGCGGCGGGGGACACCGGGGAGCTGTTTTTT. J is TRBJ2-2 and V is TRBV5-1; the match to TRBD2 covers 7 bases. The length of the CDR3 is 15 residues. After removal of 7 bases from V and 3 bases from J, the junction contained 9 bases not matched to a gene. In germline, CDR1 is SGHRS, CDR2 YFSETQ.